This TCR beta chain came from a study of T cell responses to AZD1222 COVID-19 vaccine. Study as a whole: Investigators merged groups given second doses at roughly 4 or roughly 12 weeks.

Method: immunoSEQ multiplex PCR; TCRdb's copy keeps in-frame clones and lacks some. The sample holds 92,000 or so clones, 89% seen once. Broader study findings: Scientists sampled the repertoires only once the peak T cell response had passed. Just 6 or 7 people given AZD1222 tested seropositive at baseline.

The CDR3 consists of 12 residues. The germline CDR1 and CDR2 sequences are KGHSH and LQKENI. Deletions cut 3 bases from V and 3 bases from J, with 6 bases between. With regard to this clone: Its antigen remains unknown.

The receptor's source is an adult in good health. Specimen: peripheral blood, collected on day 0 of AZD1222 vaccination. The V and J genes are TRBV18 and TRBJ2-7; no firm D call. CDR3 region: CASSPSRYEQYF. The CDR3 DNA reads TGTGCCAGCTCACCCTCCCGCTACGAGCAGTACTTC.